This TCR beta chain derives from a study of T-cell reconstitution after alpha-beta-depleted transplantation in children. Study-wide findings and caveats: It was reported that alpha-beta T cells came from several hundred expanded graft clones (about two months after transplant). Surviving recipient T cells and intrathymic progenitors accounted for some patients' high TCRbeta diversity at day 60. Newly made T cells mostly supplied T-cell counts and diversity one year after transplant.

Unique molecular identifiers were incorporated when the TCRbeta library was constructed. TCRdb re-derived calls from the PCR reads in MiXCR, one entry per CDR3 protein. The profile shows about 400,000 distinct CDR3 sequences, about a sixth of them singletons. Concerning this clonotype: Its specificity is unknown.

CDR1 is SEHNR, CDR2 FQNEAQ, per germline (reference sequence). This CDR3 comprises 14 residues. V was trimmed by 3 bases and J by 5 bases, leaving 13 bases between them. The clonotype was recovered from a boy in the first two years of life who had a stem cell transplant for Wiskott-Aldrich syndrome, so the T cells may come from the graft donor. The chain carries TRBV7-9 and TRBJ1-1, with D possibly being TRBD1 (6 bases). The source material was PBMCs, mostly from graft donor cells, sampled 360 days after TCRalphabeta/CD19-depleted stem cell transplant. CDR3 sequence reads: CASSLVLRGTEAFF. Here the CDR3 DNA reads TGTGCCAGCAGCTTGGTCTTAAGGGGGACTGAAGCTTTCTTT.